The 16 T cell receptor beta chains below all came from one sample that was sequenced in a study of T cells in Graves' hyperthyroidism and ophthalmopathy. Amplification yielded TCR beta CDR3 regions, with RNA transcripts as the source. HTBI primers were employed in a first-round RT-PCR of the TCR CDR3. TCRdb passed the multiplex PCR reads through MiXCR, listing each CDR3 protein once. The table has 400,000 to 500,000 distinct CDR3 sequences, about 15% seen once. Material for sequencing was blood. Source of these receptors: a young woman with Graves' hyperthyroidism.

This clonotype was seen many times. The gene calls are TRBV7-9 and TRBJ2-7; the match to TRBD2 covers 10 bases. V dropped 5 bases and J dropped 5; count of bases not matched to a gene: 15. Germline V gene sequence: CDR1 SEHNR, CDR2 FQNEAQ (reference sequence). The CDR3 is made up of 17 amino acids. The CDR3 protein is CASSPHLAGADADEQYF. The CDR3 region has the DNA TGTGCCAGCAGCCCACACCTAGCGGGAGCGGACGCGGACGAGCAGTACTTC.

This clonotype was seen at least ten times. The chain is built from TRBV27 and TRBJ1-3; D gene unclear. The ends were cut back, 11 bases at V and 8 bases at J, with 16 bases in the middle. The length of the CDR3 is 12 residues. Germline V gene data show CDR1 as MNHEY and CDR2 as SMNVEV (reference sequence). The CDR3 sequence: CARAVRWDTIYF. CDR3 nucleotides: TGTGCCCGGGCGGTGAGGTGGGACACCATATATTTT.

This clonotype came up many times. The V call is TRBV15, the J call TRBJ2-3; D is uncertain. The ends were cut back, 0 bases at V and 0 bases at J, with 10 bases in the middle. CDR1 and CDR2 from the germline V gene are LNHNV and YYDKDF (reference sequence). The CDR3 has 16 residues. The CDR3 protein is CATSRDGRTSTDTQYF. The CDR3 DNA follows: TGTGCCACCAGCAGAGATGGTAGAACTAGCACAGATACGCAGTATTTT.

The rearrangement joins TRBV4-1 to TRBJ1-1; D gene uncertain. The V gene lost 3 bases and the J gene lost 4 bases, with 15 bases spanning the gap. CDR1 and CDR2 (germline): MGHRA, YSYEKL. The CDR3 is made up of 15 amino acids. The CDR3 protein is CASSQIRLGVTEAFF. CDR3 coding DNA: TGCGCCAGCAGCCAGATCAGACTTGGGGTCACTGAAGCTTTCTTT.

This clonotype appeared many times. This chain uses TRBV12-3 or TRBV12-4 with TRBJ1-5; no firm D call. Trimming shortened V by 6 bases and J by 0 bases, and 12 bases separated the two germline ends. The CDR3 totals 15 residues. CDR3 residues: CASRLRGPSNQPQHF. CDR3 nucleotides: TGTGCCAGCAGGCTCCGCGGTCCTAGCAATCAGCCCCAGCATTTT.

This clonotype turned up a few times. The chain has TRBV7-2 and TRBJ2-4; a possible D gene is TRBD2 (6 bases). Germline V gives CDR1 SGHTA, CDR2 FQGNSA. The CDR3 covers 17 residues. V was cut by 4 bases and J by 5 bases, with 21 bases left in between. The CDR3 protein is CASSSTTNGGAENIQYF. The DNA for the CDR3 is TGTGCCAGCAGCTCGACGACGAACGGAGGGGCTGAAAACATTCAGTACTTC.

This clonotype was detected ten times or more. V usage is TRBV27 and J usage is TRBJ1-1, with D tentatively TRBD1 (5 bases). CDR3 length equals 14 residues. The germline CDR1 and CDR2 sequences are MNHEY and SMNVEV (reference sequence). V lost 4 bases and J 1 base, leaving 10 bases between the germline ends. CDR3 residues: CASSSQGWNTEAFF. CDR3 nucleotides: TGTGCCAGCAGTTCTCAGGGTTGGAACACTGAAGCTTTCTTT.

This clonotype was counted only a few times. J is TRBJ2-2 and V is TRBV5-5; D gene unclear. With 2 bases removed from V and 5 bases from J, the gap between germline ends came to 16 bases. Germline V gene sequence: CDR1 SGHKS, CDR2 YYEKEE (reference sequence). This CDR3 contains 16 residues. DNA of the CDR3: TGTGCCAGCAGCTTAAGACGGGCAAAAGGAACCGGGGAGCTGTTTTTT. The encoded protein is CASSLRRAKGTGELFF.

The CDR3 reads CASSPQTALTEAFF. The CDR3 coding sequence is TGTGCCAGCAGTCCTCAAACAGCGCTCACTGAAGCTTTCTTT. This rearrangement joins TRBV12-3 or TRBV12-4 to TRBJ1-1; D is ambiguous. Trimming pared 5 bases from V and 4 bases from J, leaving 14 bases between. The CDR3 consists of 14 residues.

This clonotype has ten or more counts. The J gene is TRBJ2-1, the V gene TRBV13; D uncertain. The ends were cut back, 0 bases at V and 6 bases at J, with 9 bases in the middle. The germline V gene has CDR1 PRHDT and CDR2 FYEKMQ (reference sequence). The CDR3 loop spans 14 amino acids. The CDR3 region has the DNA TGTGCCAGCAGCTTAGGCTTCGCGGTCAATGAGCAGTTCTTC. Residues: CASSLGFAVNEQFF.

This clonotype was seen a handful of times. A read error may produce the germline difference seen at one junction end. The rearrangement uses TRBV5-1 and TRBJ2-3; D not certain. This CDR3 has 13 amino acids. Germline CDR1 reads SGHRS; CDR2 reads YFSETQ. DNA for the CDR3: TGTGCCAGCAGCTTGTCGCCGGCGGATACGCAGTATTTT. This sequence encodes CASSLSPADTQYF. Looking up the rest from reference TRBV5-1 and TRBJ2-3 gives the full variable domain: KAGVTQTPRYLIKTRGQQVTLSCSPISGHRSVSWYQQTPGQGLQFLFEYFSETQRNKGNFPGRFSGRQFSNSRSEMNVSTLELGDSALYLCASSLSPADTQYFGPGTRLTVL.

A note on this clonotype: At one of its ends the junction is not consistent with the germline gene, which may arise from a read error. The genes are TRBV5-4 and TRBJ1-1; perhaps TRBD1 as D (5 bases). Germline V gene sequence: CDR1 SGHNT, CDR2 YYREEE (reference sequence). This CDR3 spans 15 amino acids. DNA of the CDR3: TGTGGCAGCAGCTTGGCCGGGGGGGGATCGCATGAAGCTTTCTTT. It is translated as CGSSLAGGGSHEAFF.

The chain combines TRBV29-1 with TRBJ1-2; a possible D gene is TRBD1 (5 bases). The length of the CDR3 is 12 residues. From germline, CDR1 is SQVTM and CDR2 ANQGSEA. V lost 6 bases to trimming and J lost 6 bases, with 14 bases between them. The CDR3 DNA reads TGCAGCGTAGCCGGGACGTCTGATGGCTACACCTTC. It codes for CSVAGTSDGYTF.

This clonotype was counted many times. Here the CDR3 DNA reads TGTGCCAGCAGGCGTTACCTTAACTACGAGCAGTACTTC. Encoded protein: CASRRYLNYEQYF. V is TRBV2 and J is TRBJ2-7, with no clear D. Deletions cut 6 bases from V and 3 bases from J, with 12 bases between. The CDR3 runs 13 residues. Germline V gene lookup returns CDR1 SNHLY and CDR2 FYNNEI.

Worth noting for this clonotype: A much larger clone lies one base from this, so it may be a read error. The chain joins TRBV7-2 to TRBJ1-2; a weak D match, TRBD1 (6 bases). The CDR3 has 14 amino acids. Germline values: CDR1 SGHTA, CDR2 FQGNSA. CDR3 loop: CASSPGPGAYGHTF. In DNA, the CDR3 is TGTGCCAGCAGCCCGGGCCCGGGGGCGTATGGCCACACCTTC.

Ten or more counts support this clonotype. The chain uses TRBV12-3 or TRBV12-4 and TRBJ1-2; D not resolved. There are 11 residues in the CDR3. V was trimmed by 10 bases and J by 4 bases, leaving 10 bases between them. The CDR3 region is CATLYLYGYTF. The CDR3 DNA sequence: TGTGCCACCTTGTACCTCTATGGCTACACCTTC.